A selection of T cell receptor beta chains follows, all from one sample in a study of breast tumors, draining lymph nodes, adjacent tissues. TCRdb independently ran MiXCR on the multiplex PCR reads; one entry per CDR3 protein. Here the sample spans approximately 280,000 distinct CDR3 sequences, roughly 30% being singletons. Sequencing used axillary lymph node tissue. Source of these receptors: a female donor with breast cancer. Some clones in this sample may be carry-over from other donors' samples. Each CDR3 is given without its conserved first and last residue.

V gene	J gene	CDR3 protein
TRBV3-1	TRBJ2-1	ASSQDLAGGKNEQF
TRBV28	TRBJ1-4	ASSLSGISEKLF
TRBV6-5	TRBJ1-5	ASSRDMLSNQPQH
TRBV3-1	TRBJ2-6	ASSRITGADGANVLT
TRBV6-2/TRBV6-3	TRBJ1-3	ASSYPGGSGNTIY
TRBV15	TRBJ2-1	ATSRTRATGNEQF
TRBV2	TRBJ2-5	ASSGGVAQETQY
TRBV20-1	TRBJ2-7	SARDSYYEQY
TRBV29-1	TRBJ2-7	SVISGTYYEQY
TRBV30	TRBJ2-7	AWSFGTASYEQY
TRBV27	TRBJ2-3	ASSSSGSPTDTQY
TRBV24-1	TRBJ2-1	ATSDLTGTGIYNEQF
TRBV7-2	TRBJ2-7	ASSLSGSSYEQY
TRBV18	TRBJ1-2	ASSSKQGDYGYT
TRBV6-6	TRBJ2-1	ASSLFRGVAGNEQF
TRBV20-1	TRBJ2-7	SARDRGRGYEQY
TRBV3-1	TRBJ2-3	ASRDSVTDTQY
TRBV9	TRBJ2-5	ASSAPGLAGAETQY